This paragraph reports one TCR beta chain. The repertoire was sequenced with immunoSEQ multiplex PCR; TCRdb's copy has only in-frame clones and lacks some. The table includes 17,000 or so clones, about 80% detected once. The sample comes from a study of ipilimumab plus nivolumab after autologous stem cell transplantation. The clonotype originates from a male donor with diffuse large B-cell lymphoma. The material was PBMCs, obtained in a trial of ipilimumab plus nivolumab as post-transplant consolidation.

Here the CDR3 DNA reads TGTGCCAGCAGCCACGGGACTAGCGACGGTACAGCCAAAAACATTCAGTACTTC. This encodes CASSHGTSDGTAKNIQYF. The chain is built from TRBV5-8 and TRBJ2-4; 10 nucleotides align to TRBD2. CDR3 size: 18 residues. The germline V gene encodes CDR1 SGHTS and CDR2 YDEGEE. With 4 bases clipped from V and 0 bases from J, the junction kept 10 bases outside the gene matches.